In this sample, the clone carrying this T cell receptor (beta chain) turned up a few times. TCRdb used MiXCR to reprocess the 5' RACE reads, holding one entry per CDR3 protein. The sample lists about 390,000 distinct CDR3 sequences, around 20% seen once, with around 13% in the top ten. With 0 bases removed from V and 3 bases from J, the gap between germline ends came to 16 bases. The germline CDR1 and CDR2 sequences are MGHRA and YSYEKL. This CDR3 contains 17 residues. This record comes from a study of T-cell memory formation after mild COVID-19. Material for sequencing was PBMCs or a T cell subset sorted from them (not recorded which). This clonotype was sampled from an adult woman who had mild COVID-19 (a few samples of this study predate the infection). Cell type and time point are not known. The rearrangement uses TRBV4-1 and TRBJ2-3, with a possible D match to TRBD2 (5 bases). CDR3 loop: CASSQDLTRPATDTQYF. The CDR3 nucleotides are TGCGCCAGCAGCCAAGATCTTACTAGACCCGCAACAGATACGCAGTATTTT.